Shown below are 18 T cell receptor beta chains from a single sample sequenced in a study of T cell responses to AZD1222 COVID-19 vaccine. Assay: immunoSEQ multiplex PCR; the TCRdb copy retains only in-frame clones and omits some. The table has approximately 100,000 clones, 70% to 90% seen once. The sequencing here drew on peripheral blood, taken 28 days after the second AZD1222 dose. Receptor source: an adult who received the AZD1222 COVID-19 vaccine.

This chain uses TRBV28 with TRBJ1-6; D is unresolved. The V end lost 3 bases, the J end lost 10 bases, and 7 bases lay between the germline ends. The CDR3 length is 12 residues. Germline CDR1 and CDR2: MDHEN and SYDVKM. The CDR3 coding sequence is TGTGCCAGCAGTTTTTACGGGTCACCCCTCCACTTT. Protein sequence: CASSFYGSPLHF.

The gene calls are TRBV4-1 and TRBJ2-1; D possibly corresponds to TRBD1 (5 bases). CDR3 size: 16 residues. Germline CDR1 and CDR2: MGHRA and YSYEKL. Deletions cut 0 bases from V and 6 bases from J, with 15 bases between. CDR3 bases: TGCGCCAGCAGCCAAGATCCCGCAAGGGGCGTCAATGAGCAGTTCTTC. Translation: CASSQDPARGVNEQFF.

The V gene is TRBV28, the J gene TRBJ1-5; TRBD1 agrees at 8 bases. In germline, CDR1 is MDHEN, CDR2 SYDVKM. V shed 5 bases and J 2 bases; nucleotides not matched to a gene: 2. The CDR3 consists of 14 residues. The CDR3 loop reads CASSQTGGNQPQHF. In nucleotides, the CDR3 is TGTGCCAGCAGTCAGACAGGGGGCAATCAGCCCCAGCATTTT.

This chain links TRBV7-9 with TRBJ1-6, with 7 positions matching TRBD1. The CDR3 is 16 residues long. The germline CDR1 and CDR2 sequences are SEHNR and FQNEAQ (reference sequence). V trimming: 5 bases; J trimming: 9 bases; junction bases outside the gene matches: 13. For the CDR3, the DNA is TGTGCCAGCAGCCCTGCAGGGGGTCTTCGTTCTTCACCCCTCCACTTT. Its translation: CASSPAGGLRSSPLHF.

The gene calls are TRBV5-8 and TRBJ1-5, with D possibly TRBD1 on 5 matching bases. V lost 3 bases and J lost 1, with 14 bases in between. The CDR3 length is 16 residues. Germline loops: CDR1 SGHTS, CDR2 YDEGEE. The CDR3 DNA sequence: TGTGCCAGCAGCTCCAGCAGGGCTTCCAGCAATCAGCCCCAGCATTTT. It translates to CASSSSRASSNQPQHF.

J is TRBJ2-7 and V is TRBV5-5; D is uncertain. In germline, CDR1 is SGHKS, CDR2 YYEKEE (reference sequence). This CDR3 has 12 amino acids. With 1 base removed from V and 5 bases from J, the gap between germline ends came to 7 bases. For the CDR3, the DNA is TGTGCCAGCAGCTTGTTTGAGAACGAGCAGTACTTC. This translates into CASSLFENEQYF. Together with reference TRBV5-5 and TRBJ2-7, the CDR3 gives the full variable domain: DAGVTQSPTHLIKTRGQQVTLRCSPISGHKSVSWYQQVLGQGPQFIFQYYEKEERGRGNFPDRFSARQFPNYSSELNVNALLLGDSALYLCASSLFENEQYFGPGTRLTVT.

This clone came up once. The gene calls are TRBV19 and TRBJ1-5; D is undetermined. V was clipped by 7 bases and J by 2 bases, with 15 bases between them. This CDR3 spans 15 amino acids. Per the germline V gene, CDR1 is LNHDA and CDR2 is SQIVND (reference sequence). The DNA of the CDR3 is TGTGCCAGTACTAAGATGGTTCGGGGCAATCAGCCCCAGCATTTT. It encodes CASTKMVRGNQPQHF.

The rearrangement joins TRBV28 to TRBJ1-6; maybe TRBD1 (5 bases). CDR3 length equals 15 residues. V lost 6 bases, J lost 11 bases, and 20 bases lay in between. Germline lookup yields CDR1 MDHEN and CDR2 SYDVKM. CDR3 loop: CASSQRGSNLAPLHF. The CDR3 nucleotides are TGTGCCAGCAGCCAGCGGGGGTCTAACTTGGCACCCCTCCACTTT.

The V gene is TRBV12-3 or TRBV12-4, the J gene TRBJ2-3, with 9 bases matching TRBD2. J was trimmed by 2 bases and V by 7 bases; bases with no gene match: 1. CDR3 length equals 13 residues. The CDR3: CASTSGDTDTQYF. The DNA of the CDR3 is TGTGCCAGCACTAGCGGGGACACAGATACGCAGTATTTT.

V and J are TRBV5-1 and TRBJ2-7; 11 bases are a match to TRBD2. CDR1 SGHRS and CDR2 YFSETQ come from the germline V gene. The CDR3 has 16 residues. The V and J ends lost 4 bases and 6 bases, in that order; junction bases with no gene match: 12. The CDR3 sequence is CASSPGLAGGLSEQYF. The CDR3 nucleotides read TGCGCCAGCAGCCCGGGGCTAGCGGGAGGTCTATCCGAGCAGTACTTC.

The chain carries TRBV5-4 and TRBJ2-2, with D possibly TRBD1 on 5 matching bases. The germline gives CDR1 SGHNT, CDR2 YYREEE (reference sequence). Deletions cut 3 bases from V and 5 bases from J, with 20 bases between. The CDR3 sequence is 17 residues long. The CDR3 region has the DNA TGTGCCAGCAGCTCTTTAGCTTCAGGGCTGGGAACCGGGGAGCTGTTTTTT. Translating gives CASSSLASGLGTGELFF.

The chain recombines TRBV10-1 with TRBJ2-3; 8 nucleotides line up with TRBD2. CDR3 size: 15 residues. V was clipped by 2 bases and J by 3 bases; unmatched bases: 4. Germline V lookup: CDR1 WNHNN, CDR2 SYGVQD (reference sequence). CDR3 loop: CASSEISGRTDTQYF. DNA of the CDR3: TGCGCCAGCAGTGAGATAAGCGGGAGAACAGATACGCAGTATTTT.

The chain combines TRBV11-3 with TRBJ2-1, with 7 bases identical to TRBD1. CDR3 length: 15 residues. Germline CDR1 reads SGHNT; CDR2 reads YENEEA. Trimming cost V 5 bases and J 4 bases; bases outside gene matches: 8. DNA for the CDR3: TGTGCCAGCAGCCAGAGGACAGGCAATTACAATGAGCAGTTCTTC. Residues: CASSQRTGNYNEQFF.

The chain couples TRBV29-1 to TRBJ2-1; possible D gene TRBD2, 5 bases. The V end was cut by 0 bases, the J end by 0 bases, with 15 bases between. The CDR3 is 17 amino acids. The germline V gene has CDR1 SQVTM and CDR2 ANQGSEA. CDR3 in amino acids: CSVEDLEGWSSYNEQFF. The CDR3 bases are TGCAGCGTTGAAGACCTAGAGGGATGGAGCTCCTACAATGAGCAGTTCTTC.

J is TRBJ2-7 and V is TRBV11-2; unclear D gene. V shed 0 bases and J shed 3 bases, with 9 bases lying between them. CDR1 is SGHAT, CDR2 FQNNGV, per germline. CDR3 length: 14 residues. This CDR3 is CASSLDGPDYEQYF. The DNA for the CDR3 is TGTGCCAGCAGCTTAGATGGGCCGGACTACGAGCAGTACTTC.

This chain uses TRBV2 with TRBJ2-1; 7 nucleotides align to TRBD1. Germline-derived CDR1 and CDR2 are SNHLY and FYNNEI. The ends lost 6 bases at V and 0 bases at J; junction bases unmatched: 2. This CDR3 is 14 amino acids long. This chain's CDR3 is CASSDRVSYNEQFF. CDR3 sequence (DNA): TGTGCCAGCAGCGACAGGGTCTCCTACAATGAGCAGTTCTTC.

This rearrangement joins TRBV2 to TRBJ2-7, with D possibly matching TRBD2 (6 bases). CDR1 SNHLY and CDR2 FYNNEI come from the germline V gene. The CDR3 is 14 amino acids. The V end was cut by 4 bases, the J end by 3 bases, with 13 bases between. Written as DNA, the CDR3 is TGTGCCAGCAGTGCGACTAGGACCAACTACGAGCAGTACTTC. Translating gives CASSATRTNYEQYF.

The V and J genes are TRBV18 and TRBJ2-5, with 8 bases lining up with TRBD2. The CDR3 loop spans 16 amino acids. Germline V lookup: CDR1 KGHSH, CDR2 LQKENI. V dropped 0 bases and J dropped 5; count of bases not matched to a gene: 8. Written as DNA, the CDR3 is TGTGCCAGCTCACCACCGGGCGGGAGGTCCGGCGAGACCCAGTACTTC. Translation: CASSPPGGRSGETQYF.